Listed below are T cell receptor beta chains from one sample, sequenced in a study of T cells in Graves' hyperthyroidism and ophthalmopathy. TCRdb reprocessed the multiplex PCR reads with MiXCR, giving one entry per CDR3 protein. The table has some 440,000 distinct CDR3 sequences, around 16% seen once. Sequencing was performed on blood. All receptors derive from a young woman with Graves' hyperthyroidism. Both conserved end residues are part of each CDR3. D genes are given only for firm matches. Not all rows give a size; the values are once, few, many and, for expanded clones, a class.

clone size | J gene | D gene | V gene | CDR3 protein | CDR3 DNA
few | TRBJ1-4 | . | TRBV9 | CASSLRGGWATNEKLFF | TGTGCCAGCAGCCTCCGAGGGGGTTGGGCGACTAATGAAAAACTGTTTTTT
. | TRBJ1-6 | . | TRBV27 | CASSLEGYNSPLHF | TGTGCCAGCAGTTTGGAGGGTTATAATTCACCCCTCCACTTT
. | TRBJ1-5 | . | TRBV6-5 | CASSYAGQPQHF | TGTGCCAGCAGTTACGCGGGTCAGCCCCAGCATTTT
many | TRBJ1-3 | . | TRBV7-9 | CASSKPGLNSGNTIYF | TGTGCCAGCAGCAAGCCGGGACTGAACTCTGGAAACACCATATATTTT
many | TRBJ2-7 | . | TRBV7-9 | CASSYDGTSYEQYF | TGTGCCAGCAGCTACGACGGGACCTCCTACGAGCAGTACTTC
many | TRBJ2-5 | . | TRBV7-9 | CASSLTLGETQYF | TGTGCCAGCAGCTTGACATTAGGAGAGACCCAGTACTTC
. | TRBJ2-1 | TRBD2 | TRBV10-2 | CASRLGAGDRDEQFF | TGCGCCAGCAGACTCGGAGCGGGGGATAGGGATGAGCAGTTCTTC
. | TRBJ1-6 | . | TRBV3-1 | CASSQDQFYNSPLHF | TGTGCCAGCAGCCAAGATCAATTTTATAATTCACCCCTCCACTTT
many | TRBJ2-5 | . | TRBV6-1 | CASSTSRVAQETQYF | TGTGCCAGCAGTACCTCCCGGGTTGCGCAAGAGACCCAGTACTTC
once | TRBJ2-2 | TRBD1 | TRBV2 | CASRGQGNTRELFF | TGTGCCAGCAGAGGACAGGGGAACACCCGGGAGCTGTTTTTT
many | TRBJ1-1 | TRBD1 | TRBV2 | CASIGQGASEAFF | TGTGCCAGCATCGGACAGGGTGCTTCTGAAGCTTTCTTT
few | TRBJ2-1 | TRBD2 | TRBV6-2/TRBV6-3 | CATTGASGASYNEQFF | TGTGCCACCACCGGGGCTAGCGGAGCCTCATACAATGAGCAGTTCTTC
many | TRBJ2-1 | . | TRBV13 | CASSLRGPSYNEQFF | TGTGCCAGCAGCTTGCGGGGGCCCTCCTACAATGAGCAGTTCTTC
. | TRBJ2-1 | . | TRBV24-1 | CATSDSVGTVGNEQFF | TGTGCCACCAGTGATTCCGTGGGAACGGTCGGAAATGAGCAGTTCTTC
few | TRBJ2-7 | . | TRBV7-9 | CASSHGPALQYF | TGTGCCAGCAGCCACGGACCCGCGTTGCAGTACTTC
. | TRBJ2-1 | TRBD2 | TRBV3-1 | CASSQNRGGLPVYNEQFF | TGTGCCAGCAGCCAAAACCGCGGGGGACTACCCGTATACAATGAGCAGTTCTTC
. | TRBJ2-2 | TRBD1 | TRBV27 | CASSPNRGLGGELFF | TGTGCCAGCAGCCCCAACAGGGGATTGGGCGGGGAGCTGTTTTTT
. | TRBJ2-5 | TRBD2 | TRBV4-3 | CASSQEGSGALRTQYF | TGCGCCAGCAGCCAAGAGGGTAGCGGGGCACTAAGGACCCAGTACTTC
. | TRBJ2-5 | TRBD2 | TRBV5-1 | CASSFRSGRAQETQYF | TGCGCCAGCAGCTTCAGGAGCGGGAGGGCCCAAGAGACCCAGTACTTC
few | TRBJ1-4 | . | TRBV4-3 | CASSQGLQGNVNEKLFF | TGCGCCAGCAGCCAAGGTCTGCAGGGTAATGTTAATGAAAAACTGTTTTTT
few | TRBJ1-2 | TRBD1 | TRBV20-1 | CSARDRRGQGQGDYGYTF | TGCAGTGCTAGAGACCGCCGGGGACAGGGTCAAGGGGACTATGGCTACACCTTC
many | TRBJ2-3 | TRBD2 | TRBV2 | CASSLGLAVIWDTQYF | TGTGCCAGCAGTCTGGGACTAGCGGTGATCTGGGATACGCAGTATTTT
. | TRBJ2-7 | . | TRBV10-3 | CALGGPDKDEQYF | TGTGCCTTGGGGGGGCCGGACAAGGACGAGCAGTACTTC
many | TRBJ2-1 | . | TRBV20-1 | CSASVSGEQFF | TGCAGTGCTAGTGTATCCGGGGAGCAGTTCTTC
few | TRBJ1-6 | . | TRBV10-3 | CASQMAGKYNSPLHF | TGTGCCAGCCAAATGGCAGGGAAATATAATTCACCCCTCCACTTT
many | TRBJ2-3 | TRBD1 | TRBV5-1 | CASSLGQDRTDTQYF | TGCGCCAGCAGCTTAGGACAGGATCGCACAGATACGCAGTATTTT
many | TRBJ2-7 | TRBD2 | TRBV27 | CASSISPGLAGGPVGPYEQYF | TGTGCCAGCAGTATCTCCCCAGGACTAGCGGGAGGGCCGGTAGGGCCATACGAGCAGTACTTC
many | TRBJ2-3 | TRBD1 | TRBV28 | CASSLRQGARPRSSTDTQYF | TGTGCCAGCAGTTTAAGACAGGGGGCGCGCCCGCGATCCAGCACAGATACGCAGTATTTT
few | TRBJ2-7 | . | TRBV20-1 | CSGRTTSYEQYF | TGCAGCGGTCGTACGACATCCTACGAGCAGTACTTC
many | TRBJ1-2 | . | TRBV2 | CASRTGLLYGYTF | TGTGCCAGCAGAACGGGACTCCTCTATGGCTACACCTTC
. | TRBJ2-7 | TRBD2 | TRBV5-4 | CASSSLGLENEQYF | TGTGCCAGCAGCTCCCTGGGACTAGAAAACGAGCAGTACTTC
many | TRBJ2-3 | . | TRBV27 | CASSLSIPRRADTQYF | TGTGCCAGCAGTTTATCGATCCCCAGGAGAGCAGATACGCAGTATTTT
many | TRBJ1-5 | . | TRBV19 | CASSIAVGGNQPQHF | TGTGCCAGTAGTATCGCCGTAGGTGGCAATCAGCCCCAGCATTTT